The 22 T cell receptor beta chains in this list originate from one sample, sequenced in a study of resident and recirculating memory T cells in vitiligo. The repertoire was sequenced with immunoSEQ multiplex PCR; TCRdb's copy has only in-frame clones and lacks some. Among about 76,000 clones, under 95% were seen once, and the ten largest hold more than 4.5%. The sequenced sample was blood. The receptors originated from a male donor with vitiligo.

The chain recombines TRBV5-4 with TRBJ2-7, with 8 bases matching TRBD1. The CDR3 has 13 residues. Germline-derived CDR1 and CDR2 are SGHNT and YYREEE (reference sequence). Unmatched junction bases numbered 5, after V lost 2 bases and J lost 7 bases. The CDR3 region has the DNA TGTGCCAGCAGCTTTCAGGGGGCAGGGGAGCAGTACTTC. Protein: CASSFQGAGEQYF. Based on the CDR3 plus reference TRBV5-4 and TRBJ2-7, the full variable domain is ETGVTQSPTHLIKTRGQQVTLRCSSQSGHNTVSWYQQALGQGPQFIFQYYREEENGRGNFPPRFSGLQFPNYSSELNVNALELDDSALYLCASSFQGAGEQYFGPGTRLTVT.

This sequence joins TRBV11-3 and TRBJ2-5; D might be TRBD1 (5 bases). This CDR3 region has 14 residues. The germline CDR1 and CDR2 sequences are SGHNT and YENEEA. V was shortened by 6 bases and J by 2 bases, with 13 bases between the two germline ends. CDR3 in DNA: TGTGCCAGCAGGTCGAGATCAGGGCAAGAGACCCAGTACTTC. It translates to CASRSRSGQETQYF.

This clone appeared a few times. This rearrangement joins TRBV28 to TRBJ2-7; the D gene is possibly TRBD1 (6 bases). V was cut by 4 bases and J by 5 bases, with 12 bases left in between. The CDR3 runs 13 residues. Germline V CDR1 and CDR2: MDHEN, SYDVKM. The CDR3 DNA reads TGTGCCAGCAGTTCACAGGGTACCCACGAGCAGTACTTC. Protein product: CASSSQGTHEQYF.

The chain uses TRBV29-1 and TRBJ2-7; a possible D gene is TRBD2 (6 bases). Looked up from germline, CDR1 is SQVTM and CDR2 is ANQGSEA. Trimming removed 4 bases from V and 4 bases from J, with 17 bases in between. There are 14 residues in the CDR3. The CDR3 protein is CSVVKGLAPYEQYF. The CDR3 DNA follows: TGCAGCGTTGTAAAGGGACTGGCACCTTACGAGCAGTACTTC.

This chain joins TRBV9 and TRBJ2-1, with D tentatively TRBD2 (7 bases). Trimming removed 2 bases at V and 3 bases at J, with 15 bases between. The CDR3 is 16 amino acids. Looked up from germline, CDR1 is SGDLS and CDR2 is YYNGEE. This CDR3 reads CASSVAGAQIYNEQFF. DNA of the CDR3: TGTGCCAGCAGCGTCGCGGGGGCCCAAATCTACAATGAGCAGTTCTTC.

This chain connects TRBV28 to TRBJ2-7; TRBD1 agrees at 9 bases. Germline CDR1 reads MDHEN; CDR2 reads SYDVKM. The CDR3 has 15 amino acids. Trimming removed 5 bases from V and 1 base from J; junction bases left unmatched: 6. In nucleotides, the CDR3 is TGTGCCAGCAGTCTCGGGACAGGGACTTCCTACGAGCAGTACTTC. Protein sequence: CASSLGTGTSYEQYF.

This chain links TRBV9 with TRBJ2-7, with a possible D match to TRBD2 (6 bases). CDR1 SGDLS and CDR2 YYNGEE come from the germline V gene. Deletions cut 4 bases from V and 0 bases from J, with 11 bases between. This CDR3 has 14 residues. CDR3 nucleotide sequence: TGTGCCAGCAGCCTTGGGGGAGGCTCCTACGAGCAGTACTTC. It is translated as CASSLGGGSYEQYF. Using reference TRBV9 and TRBJ2-7 for the parts outside the CDR3, the full variable domain is DSGVTQTPKHLITATGQRVTLRCSPRSGDLSVYWYQQSLDQGLQFLIQYYNGEERAKGNILERFSAQQFPDLHSELNLSSLELGDSALYFCASSLGGGSYEQYFGPGTRLTVT.

The V call is TRBV6-5, the J call TRBJ2-5; 7 nucleotides line up with TRBD2. The CDR3 sequence is 15 residues long. The V gene's germline CDR1 is MNHEY and CDR2 SVGAGI. V lost 6 bases, J lost 2 bases, and 9 bases stayed unmatched. For the CDR3, the DNA is TGTGCCAGCAGCCGCAATCCTAGCGGACAAGAGACCCAGTACTTC. Encoded protein: CASSRNPSGQETQYF.

V and J are TRBV9 and TRBJ2-1; D perhaps matches TRBD1 (5 bases). The CDR3 length is 15 residues. V lost 4 bases and J 13 bases, leaving 24 bases between the germline ends. Germline CDR1 and CDR2: SGDLS and YYNGEE. CDR3 amino acids: CASSTMGRWGSEQFF. In DNA, the CDR3 is TGTGCCAGCAGCACTATGGGGCGCTGGGGCAGCGAACAGTTCTTC.

The CDR3 reads CASSSYRQGAVYEQYF. The CDR3 bases are TGTGCCAGCAGCTCCTATCGCCAGGGGGCGGTTTACGAGCAGTACTTC. The chain carries TRBV7-9 and TRBJ2-7, with 8 nucleotides matching TRBD1. CDR1 is SEHNR, CDR2 FQNEAQ, per germline (reference sequence). The CDR3 spans 16 residues. V lost 4 bases to trimming and J lost 4 bases; unmatched junction nucleotides: 12.

CDR3: CASSQDLAGGYEQYF. DNA for the CDR3: TGCGCCAGCAGCCAAGATTTAGCGGGAGGCTACGAGCAGTACTTC. V gene TRBV4-3 combines with J gene TRBJ2-7; 10 nucleotides agree with TRBD2. Germline assignment: CDR1 LGHNA and CDR2 YSLEER. V dropped 0 bases and J dropped 3; count of bases not matched to a gene: 2. The CDR3 has 15 residues.

Sample share makes this clone medium-sized. The chain has TRBV6-4 and TRBJ2-2, with TRBD2 matching over 9 bases. The CDR3 has 15 amino acids. J gave up 4 bases and V 3 bases, and 3 bases lay outside the gene matches. In germline, CDR1 is MRHNA, CDR2 SNTAGT. Here the CDR3 reads CASSEDSGSTGELFF. Written as DNA, the CDR3 is TGTGCCAGCAGTGAAGATAGCGGGAGCACCGGGGAGCTGTTTTTT.

V is TRBV27 and J is TRBJ2-2, with D tentatively TRBD2 (7 bases). Trimming cost V 1 base and J 5 bases, with 14 bases left between them. CDR1 and CDR2 from the germline V gene are MNHEY and SMNVEV (reference sequence). The CDR3 totals 16 residues. The CDR3 here is CASSLYGGRRTGELFF. DNA for the CDR3: TGTGCCAGCAGTTTATACGGGGGGCGCCGGACCGGGGAGCTGTTTTTT.

The gene calls are TRBV7-8 and TRBJ2-7; D is perhaps TRBD2 (5 bases). V gave up 7 bases and J gave up 4 bases, with 20 bases separating them. The CDR3 is 15 residues long. CDR1 SGHVS and CDR2 FQNEAQ come from the germline V gene. The CDR3 loop reads CASILFDSRGYEQYF. DNA for the CDR3: TGTGCCAGCATACTCTTCGACTCCCGGGGTTACGAGCAGTACTTC.

This chain joins TRBV9 and TRBJ1-4; 7 bases map to TRBD1. Germline lookup yields CDR1 SGDLS and CDR2 YYNGEE. The V segment lost 0 bases and the J segment 5 bases; nucleotides outside the gene matches: 4. This CDR3 is built from 15 residues. Here the CDR3 DNA reads TGTGCCAGCAGCGTAGGGGGACAGAGCAATGAAAAACTGTTTTTT. It specifies CASSVGGQSNEKLFF.

V and J are TRBV28 and TRBJ2-7; TRBD1 aligns across 10 bases. The germline V gene has CDR1 MDHEN and CDR2 SYDVKM. The CDR3 sequence is 15 residues long. Trimming took 3 bases from V and 3 from J; bases not matched to a gene: 5. CDR3 residues: CASSLPGTGVYEQYF. CDR3 in DNA: TGTGCCAGCAGTTTGCCCGGGACAGGGGTCTACGAGCAGTACTTC.

The gene calls are TRBV7-2 and TRBJ2-7; possible D gene TRBD1, 7 bases. This CDR3 region has 17 residues. Trimming cost V 0 bases and J 1 base, with 16 bases left between them. CDR1 and CDR2 (germline): SGHTA, FQGNSA. The CDR3 protein is CASSLALAGQRSYEQYF. CDR3 bases: TGTGCCAGCAGCTTAGCACTTGCGGGACAGAGATCCTACGAGCAGTACTTC.

The V and J genes are TRBV2 and TRBJ2-2, with a possible D match to TRBD1 (6 bases). Germline-derived CDR1 and CDR2 are SNHLY and FYNNEI. This CDR3 is 13 amino acids long. V dropped 8 bases and J dropped 3 bases, with 10 bases sitting between them. The CDR3 sequence: CASGQGYTGELFF. For the CDR3, the DNA is TGTGCCAGCGGTCAGGGGTACACCGGGGAGCTGTTTTTT.

The J gene is TRBJ2-7, the V gene TRBV5-4; 10 bases map to TRBD2. The CDR3 runs to 15 residues. CDR1 and CDR2 from the germline V gene are SGHNT and YYREEE (reference sequence). V lost 4 bases to trimming and J lost 2 bases; unmatched junction nucleotides: 6. The CDR3 region has the DNA TGTGCCAGCAGCCCGATAGCGGGAGGACCCTACGAGCAGTACTTC. Its protein is CASSPIAGGPYEQYF.

The rearrangement uses TRBV28 and TRBJ1-5, with a tentative D call TRBD1 (5 bases). CDR1 MDHEN and CDR2 SYDVKM come from the germline V gene. This CDR3 is 14 amino acids long. The ends were cut back, 3 bases at V and 7 bases at J, with 13 bases in the middle. Here the CDR3 DNA reads TGTGCCAGCAGTTTTCCCAGCAGGACACAGCCCCAGCATTTT. Its protein product is CASSFPSRTQPQHF.

The genes are TRBV7-6 and TRBJ1-4; D ambiguous. Trimming removed 1 base from V and 1 base from J, with 10 bases in between. Germline lookup yields CDR1 SGHVS and CDR2 FNYEAQ. The CDR3 is 16 amino acids. CDR3 nucleotides: TGTGCCAGCAGCTTAGAGGTTGGAGAAACTAATGAAAAACTGTTTTTT. Translation gives CASSLEVGETNEKLFF. Based on the CDR3 plus reference TRBV7-6 and TRBJ1-4, the full variable domain is GAGVSQSPRYKVTKRGQDVALRCDPISGHVSLYWYRQALGQGPEFLTYFNYEAQQDKSGLPNDRFSAERPEGSISTLTIQRTEQRDSAMYRCASSLEVGETNEKLFFGSGTQLSVL.

The gene calls are TRBV7-9 and TRBJ2-2, with 13 bases fitting TRBD2. The CDR3 contains 17 residues. V lost 3 bases, J lost 4 bases, and 5 bases stayed unmatched. Germline assignment: CDR1 SEHNR and CDR2 FQNEAQ (reference sequence). The CDR3 bases are TGTGCCAGCAGCTTGCCGGGACTAGCGGGAACCACCGGGGAGCTGTTTTTT. It encodes CASSLPGLAGTTGELFF. Variable domain in full (rest from reference TRBV7-9 and TRBJ2-2): DTGVSQNPRHKITKRGQNVTFRCDPISEHNRLYWYRQTLGQGPEFLTYFQNEAQLEKSRLLSDRFSAERPKGSFSTLEIQRTEQGDSAMYLCASSLPGLAGTTGELFFGEGSRLTVL.